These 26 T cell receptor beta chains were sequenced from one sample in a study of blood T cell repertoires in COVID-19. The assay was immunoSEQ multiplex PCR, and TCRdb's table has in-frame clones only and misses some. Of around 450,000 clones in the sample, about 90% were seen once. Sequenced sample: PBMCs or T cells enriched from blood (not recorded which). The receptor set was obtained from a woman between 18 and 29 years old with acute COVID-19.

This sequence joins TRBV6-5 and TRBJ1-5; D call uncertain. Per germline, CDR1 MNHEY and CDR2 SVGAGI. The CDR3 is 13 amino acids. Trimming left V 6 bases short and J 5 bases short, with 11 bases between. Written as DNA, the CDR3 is TGTGCCAGCAGGGGTGGAGGGTATCAGCCCCAGCATTTT. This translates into CASRGGGYQPQHF.

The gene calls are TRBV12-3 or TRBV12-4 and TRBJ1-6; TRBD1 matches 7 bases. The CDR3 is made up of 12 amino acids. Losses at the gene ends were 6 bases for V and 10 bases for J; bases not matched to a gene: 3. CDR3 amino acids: CASSPGGSPLHF. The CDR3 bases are TGTGCCAGCAGCCCAGGGGGATCACCCCTCCACTTT.

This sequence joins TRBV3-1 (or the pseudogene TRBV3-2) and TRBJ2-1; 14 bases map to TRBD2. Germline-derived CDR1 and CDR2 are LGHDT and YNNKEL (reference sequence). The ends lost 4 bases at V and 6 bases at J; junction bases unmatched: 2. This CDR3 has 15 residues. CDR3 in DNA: TGTGCCAGCAGCCCAGGGACTAGCGGGGGCAATGAGCAGTTCTTC. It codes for CASSPGTSGGNEQFF.

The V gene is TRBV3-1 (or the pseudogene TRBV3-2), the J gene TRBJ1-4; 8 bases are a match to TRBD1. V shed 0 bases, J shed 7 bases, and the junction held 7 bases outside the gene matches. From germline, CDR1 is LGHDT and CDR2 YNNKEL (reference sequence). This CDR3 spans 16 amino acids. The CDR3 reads CASSQDLDREGEKLFF. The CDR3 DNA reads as TGTGCCAGCAGCCAAGATTTGGACAGGGAGGGTGAAAAACTGTTTTTT.

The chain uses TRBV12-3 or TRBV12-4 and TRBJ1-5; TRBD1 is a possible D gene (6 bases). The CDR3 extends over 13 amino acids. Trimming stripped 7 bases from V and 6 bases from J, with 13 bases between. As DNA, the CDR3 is TGTGCCAGCAAGCAGGGGTCGGGTCAGCCCCAGCATTTT. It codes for CASKQGSGQPQHF.

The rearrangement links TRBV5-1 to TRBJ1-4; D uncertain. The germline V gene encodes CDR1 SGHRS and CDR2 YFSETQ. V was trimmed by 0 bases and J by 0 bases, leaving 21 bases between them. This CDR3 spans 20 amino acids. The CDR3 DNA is TGCGCCAGCAGCTTGGAAGGGCTCCGTAGCGGCACTGCAACTAATGAAAAACTGTTTTTT. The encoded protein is CASSLEGLRSGTATNEKLFF.

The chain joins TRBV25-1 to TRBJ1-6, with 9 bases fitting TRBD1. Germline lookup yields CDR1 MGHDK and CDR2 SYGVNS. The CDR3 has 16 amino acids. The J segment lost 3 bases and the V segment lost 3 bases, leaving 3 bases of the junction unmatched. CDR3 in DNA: TGTGCCAGCAGTGACCAGGGACAGGGCTATAATTCACCCCTCCACTTT. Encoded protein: CASSDQGQGYNSPLHF.

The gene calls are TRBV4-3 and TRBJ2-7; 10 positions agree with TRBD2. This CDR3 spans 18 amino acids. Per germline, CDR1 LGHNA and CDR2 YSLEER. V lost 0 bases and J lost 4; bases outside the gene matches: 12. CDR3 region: CASSQDPSGSKEGYEQYF. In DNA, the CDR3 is TGCGCCAGCAGCCAAGATCCTAGCGGGAGTAAGGAGGGGTACGAGCAGTACTTC.

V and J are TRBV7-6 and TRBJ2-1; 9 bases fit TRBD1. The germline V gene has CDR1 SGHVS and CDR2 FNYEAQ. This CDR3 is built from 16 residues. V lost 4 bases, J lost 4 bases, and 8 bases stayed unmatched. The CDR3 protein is CASSSRTGGPYNEQFF. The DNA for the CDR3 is TGTGCCAGCAGCTCCCGCACAGGGGGCCCATACAATGAGCAGTTCTTC. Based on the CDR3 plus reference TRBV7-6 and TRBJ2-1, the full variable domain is GAGVSQSPRYKVTKRGQDVALRCDPISGHVSLYWYRQALGQGPEFLTYFNYEAQQDKSGLPNDRFSAERPEGSISTLTIQRTEQRDSAMYRCASSSRTGGPYNEQFFGPGTRLTVL.

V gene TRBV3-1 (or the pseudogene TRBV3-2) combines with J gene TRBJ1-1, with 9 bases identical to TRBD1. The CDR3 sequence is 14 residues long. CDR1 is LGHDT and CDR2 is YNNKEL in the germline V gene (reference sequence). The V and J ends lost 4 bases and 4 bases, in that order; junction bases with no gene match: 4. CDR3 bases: TGTGCCAGCAGCCCGGGACAGGGTGGCACTGAAGCTTTCTTT. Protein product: CASSPGQGGTEAFF.

The DNA for the CDR3 is TGTGCCAGCAGTTTCTTTAGGGGGCGGGGCTACACCTTC. Amino acid sequence: CASSFFRGRGYTF. The chain combines TRBV12-3 or TRBV12-4 with TRBJ1-2, with 7 bases lining up with TRBD1. The junction had 6 bases not matched to a gene; V was cut back by 3 bases and J by 8 bases. The CDR3 loop spans 13 amino acids.

The CDR3 loop reads CASSPKDRESGSIDEQYF. The CDR3 bases are TGTGCCAGCAGCCCTAAAGACAGGGAGAGCGGGAGCATAGACGAGCAGTACTTC. The rearrangement joins TRBV7-9 to TRBJ2-7; D perhaps matches TRBD2 (8 bases). Germline V gene lookup returns CDR1 SEHNR and CDR2 FQNEAQ (reference sequence). The length of the CDR3 is 18 residues. V was clipped by 5 bases and J by 5 bases, with 28 bases between them.

The CDR3 bases are TGCGCCAGCAGCCAGGACAGGGGAGCGCAAGAGACCCAGTACTTC. It yields the protein CASSQDRGAQETQYF. V gene TRBV5-1 combines with J gene TRBJ2-5; TRBD1 matches at 9 bases. V dropped 4 bases and J dropped 2; count of bases not matched to a gene: 6. CDR3 length: 15 amino acids. Germline CDR1 reads SGHRS; CDR2 reads YFSETQ.

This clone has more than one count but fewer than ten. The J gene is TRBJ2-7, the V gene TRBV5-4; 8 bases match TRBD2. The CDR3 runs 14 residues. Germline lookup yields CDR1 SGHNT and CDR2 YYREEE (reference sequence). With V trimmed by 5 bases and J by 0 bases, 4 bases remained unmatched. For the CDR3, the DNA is TGTGCCAGCAGTAGGAGCGGGAGCTCCTACGAGCAGTACTTC. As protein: CASSRSGSSYEQYF.

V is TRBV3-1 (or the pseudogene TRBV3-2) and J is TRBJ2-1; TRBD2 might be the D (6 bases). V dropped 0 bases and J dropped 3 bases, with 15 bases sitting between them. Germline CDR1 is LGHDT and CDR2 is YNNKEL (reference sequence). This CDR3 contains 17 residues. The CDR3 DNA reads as TGTGCCAGCAGCCAAGAGATTGGGGGGACGAACTACAATGAGCAGTTCTTC. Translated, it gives CASSQEIGGTNYNEQFF.

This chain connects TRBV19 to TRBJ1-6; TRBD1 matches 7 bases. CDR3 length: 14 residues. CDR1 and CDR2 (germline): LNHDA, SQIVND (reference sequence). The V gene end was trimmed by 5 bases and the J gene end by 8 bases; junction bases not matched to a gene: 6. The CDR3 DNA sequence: TGTGCCAGTAGTTACAGGGGACGGGATTCACCCCTCCACTTT. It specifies CASSYRGRDSPLHF. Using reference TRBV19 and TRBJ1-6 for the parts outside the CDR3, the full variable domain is DGGITQSPKYLFRKEGQNVTLSCEQNLNHDAMYWYRQDPGQGLRLIYYSQIVNDFQKGDIAEGYSVSREKKESFPLTVTSAQKNPTAFYLCASSYRGRDSPLHFGNGTRLTVT.

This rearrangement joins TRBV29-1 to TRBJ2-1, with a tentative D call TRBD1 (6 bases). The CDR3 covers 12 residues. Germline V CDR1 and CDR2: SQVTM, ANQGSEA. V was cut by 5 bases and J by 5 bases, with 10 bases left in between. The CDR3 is CSVPQGNNEQFF. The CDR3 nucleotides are TGCAGCGTTCCACAGGGAAACAATGAGCAGTTCTTC.

CDR3 loop: CASSPLLRGSGRSGELFF. The CDR3 region has the DNA TGTGCCAGCTCACCACTGCTGAGGGGTAGCGGGAGATCCGGGGAGCTGTTTTTT. The chain carries TRBV18 and TRBJ2-2, with 9 bases identical to TRBD2. The CDR3 covers 18 residues. V lost 1 base, J lost 6 bases, and 12 bases stayed unmatched. CDR1 is KGHSH and CDR2 is LQKENI in the germline V gene.

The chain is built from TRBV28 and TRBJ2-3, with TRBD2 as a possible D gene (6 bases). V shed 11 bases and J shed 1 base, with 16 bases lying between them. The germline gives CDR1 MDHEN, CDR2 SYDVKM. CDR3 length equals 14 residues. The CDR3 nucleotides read TGTGCCGCGGGAAGGGAGATTGGCACAGATACGCAGTATTTT. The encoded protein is CAAGREIGTDTQYF. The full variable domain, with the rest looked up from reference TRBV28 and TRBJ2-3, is DVKVTQSSRYLVKRTGEKVFLECVQDMDHENMFWYRQDPGLGLRLIYFSYDVKMKEKGDIPEGYSVSREKKERFSLILESASTNQTSMYLCAAGREIGTDTQYFGPGTRLTVL.

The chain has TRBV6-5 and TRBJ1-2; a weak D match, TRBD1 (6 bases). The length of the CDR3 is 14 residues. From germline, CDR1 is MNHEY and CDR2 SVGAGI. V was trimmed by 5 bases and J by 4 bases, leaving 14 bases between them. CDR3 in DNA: TGTGCCAGCAGTCCCGAGGGACACGGCTATGGCTACACCTTC. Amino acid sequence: CASSPEGHGYGYTF.

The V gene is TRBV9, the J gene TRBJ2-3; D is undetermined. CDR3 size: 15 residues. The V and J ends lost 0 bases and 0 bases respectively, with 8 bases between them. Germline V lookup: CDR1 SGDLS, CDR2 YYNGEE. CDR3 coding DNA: TGTGCCAGCAGCGTAGGCACAGATAGCACAGATACGCAGTATTTT. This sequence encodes CASSVGTDSTDTQYF.

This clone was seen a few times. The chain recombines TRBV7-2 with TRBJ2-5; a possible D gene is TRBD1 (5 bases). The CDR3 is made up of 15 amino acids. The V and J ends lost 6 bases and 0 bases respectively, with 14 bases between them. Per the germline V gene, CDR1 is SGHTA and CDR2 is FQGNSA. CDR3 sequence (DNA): TGTGCCAGCAGTCAGCCCTCAGGGTACCAAGAGACCCAGTACTTC. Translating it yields CASSQPSGYQETQYF.

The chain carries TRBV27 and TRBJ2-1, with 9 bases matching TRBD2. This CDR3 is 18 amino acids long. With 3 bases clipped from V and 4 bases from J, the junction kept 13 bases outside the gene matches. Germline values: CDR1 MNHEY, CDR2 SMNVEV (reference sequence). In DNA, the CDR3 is TGTGCCAGCAGTTTTATGAGGTGGGATGCGGGAGGGTACAATGAGCAGTTCTTC. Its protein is CASSFMRWDAGGYNEQFF.

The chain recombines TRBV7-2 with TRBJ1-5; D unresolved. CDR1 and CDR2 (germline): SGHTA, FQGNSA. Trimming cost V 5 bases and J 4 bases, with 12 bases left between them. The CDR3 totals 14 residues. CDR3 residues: CASSPGIGNQPQHF. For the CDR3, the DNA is TGTGCCAGCAGCCCGGGGATTGGGAATCAGCCCCAGCATTTT.

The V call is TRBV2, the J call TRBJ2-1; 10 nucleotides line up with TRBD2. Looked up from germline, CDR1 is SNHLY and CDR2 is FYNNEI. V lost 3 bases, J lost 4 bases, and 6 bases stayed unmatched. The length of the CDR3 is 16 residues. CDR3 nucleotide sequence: TGTGCCAGCAGTGATACTAGCGGGAAAACATACAATGAGCAGTTCTTC. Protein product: CASSDTSGKTYNEQFF.

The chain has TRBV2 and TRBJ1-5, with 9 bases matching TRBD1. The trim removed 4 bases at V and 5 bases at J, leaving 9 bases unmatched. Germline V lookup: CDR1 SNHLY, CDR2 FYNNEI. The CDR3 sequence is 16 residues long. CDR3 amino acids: CASSGDREWWDQPQHF. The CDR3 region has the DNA TGTGCCAGCAGTGGGGACAGGGAGTGGTGGGATCAGCCCCAGCATTTT.